This paragraph covers one T cell receptor (beta chain) sequence. What it binds is not known. One end of the junction is discordant with germline, which a read error may explain. This record comes from a study of tumor-infiltrating lymphocytes in primary liver carcinoma. General study points: Lower overlap was observed for tumor-adjacent and tumor-blood pairs relative to tumor region pairs. Only about 7.5-24% of top clones showed up in all five tumor regions.

A primer matching the constant region was used to make TCR beta cDNA from 500 ng of total RNA. Researchers made the TCR beta libraries by running three nested multiplex PCR rounds with slightly modified ARM-PCR. The first two PCR rounds used TRBV1-TRBV30 primers with a Cbeta primer, nine to eleven cycles each. TCRdb re-derived calls from the multiplex PCR reads in MiXCR, one entry per CDR3 protein. The table records 55,000 to 70,000 distinct CDR3 sequences, 70% to 85% of them present only once. For each extraction, RNA and DNA were obtained together from about 21-30 mg of unsorted bulk tissue. Patients showed chronic HBV infection and an absence of prior treatment. Each individual tumor supplied samples from five separate regions. Germline values: CDR1 SGHAT, CDR2 FQNNGV. The CDR3 runs to 16 residues.

Sequencing was performed on liver tumor tissue from sampling region 2. Subset of the sample: tumor region T2, inferior pole. The V gene is TRBV11-2, the J gene TRBJ2-5; the match to TRBD2 covers 8 bases. The receptor was derived from a man aged 35 to 55 with primary liver carcinoma and hepatitis B virus infection. CDR3 region: CASRQPPGGGKEAQYF. CDR3 coding DNA: TGTGCCAGCAGACAACCCCCTGGCGGGGGGAAAGAGGCCCAGTACTTC.